A selection of T cell receptor beta chains follows, all from one sample in a study of T cell clones after liver transplantation. Generated by immunoSEQ multiplex PCR, the TCRdb table keeps only in-frame clones and is missing some. In the table there are 60,000 or so clones, under 85% of which are singletons. The input for sequencing was CD4+ T cells from blood, taken at the 22-month timepoint. The origin of the receptors is a human patient who received a liver transplant. Some T cells could come from the graft donor. The CDR3 runs from the conserved cysteine through the conserved F or W. A D gene is named only where the DNA matches it firmly. Size tells how often a clone was seen (once, few, many) or the class of an expanded clone, and some rows leave it out.

>14|-|TRBD1|TRBV30|TRBJ1-4
TGTGCCTGGAACCGGGACAGAGGGGATGAAAAACTGTTTTTT
CAWNRDRGDEKLFF
>15|-|TRBD2|TRBV5-1|TRBJ2-7
TGCGCCAGCAGCCTGGGACTAGCGGATCCATACGAGCAGTACTTC
CASSLGLADPYEQYF
>16|-|-|TRBV5-4|TRBJ1-1
TGTGCCAGCAGCTTCCCAGGTCCCAGGTTGAACACTGAAGCTTTCTTT
CASSFPGPRLNTEAFF
>14|-|-|TRBV7-9|TRBJ1-2
TGTGCCAGCAGCTTAGCGGGGAAAGGACATGGCTACACCTTC
CASSLAGKGHGYTF
>13|-|-|TRBV9|TRBJ1-4
TGTGCCAGCAGCGTAGATGTCGGCACAAAACTGTTTTTT
CASSVDVGTKLFF
>18|-|TRBD2|TRBV18|TRBJ2-1
TGTGCCAGCTCACCACCCACGACGCTAGCGGGGGTTTACAATGAGCAGTTCTTC
CASSPPTTLAGVYNEQFF
>15|-|TRBD1|TRBV15|TRBJ2-7
TGTGCCACCAGCAGAGATTTAGGGGGCAAAAACGAGCAGTACTTC
CATSRDLGGKNEQYF
>15|-|-|TRBV27|TRBJ1-4
TGTGCCAGCCAAGAGGGGAGGGGTCATAATGAAAAACTGTTTTTT
CASQEGRGHNEKLFF
>15|-|TRBD1|TRBV10-3|TRBJ2-7
TGTGCCATCAGTGAACCGGGACAGGGGGCATACGAGCAGTACTTC
CAISEPGQGAYEQYF
>13|-|TRBD1|TRBV19|TRBJ2-4
TGTGCCAGTACAGGGACAGGGGGATACATTCAGTACTTC
CASTGTGGYIQYF
>11|few|-|TRBV7-9|TRBJ1-3
TGTGCCAGCAGAGACCTAAACACCATATATTTT
CASRDLNTIYF
>14|-|-|TRBV29-1|TRBJ2-1
TGCAGCGCCCGGACGGTATTTTCCTACAATGAGCAGTTCTTC
CSARTVFSYNEQFF
>15|-|TRBD1|TRBV6-1|TRBJ1-3
TGTGCCAGCAGTGAAACCAGGGGGCTTGGAAACACCATATATTTT
CASSETRGLGNTIYF
>13|-|TRBD1|TRBV7-8|TRBJ1-1
TGTGCCAGCAGCCGCAGGGGGCACACTGAAGCTTTCTTT
CASSRRGHTEAFF
>15|-|TRBD2|TRBV6-5|TRBJ2-3
TGTGCCAGCAGTGGCCAGTCGGGGGGACCTCGCCCGCAGTATTTT
CASSGQSGGPRPQYF
>18|-|TRBD1|TRBV2|TRBJ1-1
TGTGCCAGCAGTGTTGATCCGGGCCGGACAGGGCTGAGCACTGAAGCTTTCTTT
CASSVDPGRTGLSTEAFF
>16|-|TRBD2|TRBV7-9|TRBJ2-1
TGTGCCAGCAGCTTACCAGGACTAGCACTTTACAATGAGCAGTTCTTC
CASSLPGLALYNEQFF
>14|-|-|TRBV28|TRBJ2-5
TGTGCCAGCAGACTCGTGGGCAGGATAGAGACCCAGTACTTC
CASRLVGRIETQYF
>15|-|-|TRBV19|TRBJ1-5
TGTGCCAGTAGTATTAAGTGGGACGGCTATCAGCCCCAGCATTTT
CASSIKWDGYQPQHF
>15|-|-|TRBV6-5|TRBJ1-1
TGTGCCAGCTTTTGGGCGGGGCGATTGAACACTGAAGCTTTCTTT
CASFWAGRLNTEAFF
>14|once|-|TRBV19|TRBJ1-2
TGTGCCAGTTCCTTAACGGGAGGGCTTAACGGCTACACCTTC
CASSLTGGLNGYTF
>15|-|TRBD1|TRBV6-5|TRBJ1-6
TGTGCCAGCAGTCGCAAAGGGGACAGGGGCTCACCCCTCCACTTT
CASSRKGDRGSPLHF
>16|few|TRBD1|TRBV6-5|TRBJ1-6
TGTGCCAGCAGTTCCAGGGGACAGGGAACTAATTCACCCCTCCACTTT
CASSSRGQGTNSPLHF
>15|-|TRBD2|TRBV6-5|TRBJ2-3
TGTGCCAGCAGTGCGGGGGGACTAGAGGCAGATACGCAGTATTTT
CASSAGGLEADTQYF
>14|few|-|TRBV11-2|TRBJ2-3
TGTGCCAGCACCCCGTCCGGGGGCACAGATACGCAGTATTTT
CASTPSGGTDTQYF
>16|-|TRBD1|TRBV18|TRBJ1-6
TGTGCCAGCTCACCACCGGGACAGGGGTTAAATTCACCCCTCCACTTT
CASSPPGQGLNSPLHF
>16|-|-|TRBV9|TRBJ1-1
TGTGCCAGCAGCGTAGGGACGTGGGATATGAACACTGAAGCTTTCTTT
CASSVGTWDMNTEAFF
>15|-|-|TRBV6-1|TRBJ2-7
TGTGCCAGCAGTGAAAGGGTGGGGGTCTCCTACGAGCAGTACTTC
CASSERVGVSYEQYF
>15|-|-|TRBV29-1|TRBJ1-2
TGCAGCGTTGAGGATCAATCGACAGCTAACTATGGCTACACCTTC
CSVEDQSTANYGYTF
>13|-|TRBD2|TRBV30|TRBJ2-1
TGTGCCTGGAGTGTACGGGGGGGGAGTGAGCAGTTCTTC
CAWSVRGGSEQFF
>14|many|-|TRBV5-1|TRBJ1-6
TGCGCCAGCAGCCCCGAGGGGGAAAATTCACCCCTCCACTTT
CASSPEGENSPLHF
>15|-|-|TRBV6-1|TRBJ1-3
TGTGCCAGCAGCTCTGCGGCAGGGGAAGGAAACACCATATATTTT
CASSSAAGEGNTIYF
>14|-|TRBD1|TRBV7-8|TRBJ2-1
TGTGCCAGCAGGCGCTCCACAGGGGAAGATGAGCAGTTCTTC
CASRRSTGEDEQFF
>15|-|TRBD1|TRBV7-3|TRBJ1-6
TGTGCCAGCAGCTTAATGGGGACAGGGTCAGGACCCCTCCACTTT
CASSLMGTGSGPLHF
>19|-|-|TRBV18|TRBJ2-4
TGTGCCAGCTCACCCACCCCCCTTATCCGGGGACTAGCCAAAAACATTCAGTACTTC
CASSPTPLIRGLAKNIQYF
>17|-|TRBD2|TRBV4-1|TRBJ2-1
TGCGCCAGCGGCCAAGGAGGACTAGCGGGGGCCTACAATGAGCAGTTCTTC
CASGQGGLAGAYNEQFF
>15|-|-|TRBV28|TRBJ1-5
TGTGCCAGCAGCAAGGGACATTCGGGGAATCAGCCCCAGCATTTT
CASSKGHSGNQPQHF
>16|-|-|TRBV15|TRBJ1-5
TGTGCCACCAGCAGAGTTCAGGGAGTAAAGGATCAGCCCCAGCATTTT
CATSRVQGVKDQPQHF
>16|-|TRBD1|TRBV19|TRBJ2-5
TGTGCCAGTCCCCGGGACAGCTCACCCCCCCAAGAGACCCAGTACTTC
CASPRDSSPPQETQYF
>12|-|-|TRBV28|TRBJ1-2
TGTGCCAGCAGTTTATGGTCCTATGGCTACACCTTC
CASSLWSYGYTF
>14|-|-|TRBV30|TRBJ1-1
TGTGCCTGGAGTCCGGGACGGGGGATTTCTGAAGCTTTCTTT
CAWSPGRGISEAFF
>14|few|TRBD1|TRBV28|TRBJ1-6
TGTGCCAGCAGCCCCGGACAGGGGCGGTCACCCCTCCACTTT
CASSPGQGRSPLHF
>13|-|-|TRBV6-1|TRBJ1-6
TGTGCCAGCAGTGGCGAAAGCGGCCGACCCCTCCACTTT
CASSGESGRPLHF